This passage covers 10 T cell receptor beta chains from one sample sequenced in a study of Graves' ophthalmopathy and Graves' hyperthyroidism. The study amplified TCR beta CDR3 regions using RNA transcripts. Second-round multiplex PCR came after a first-round RT-PCR that employed HTBI primers. Using its own MiXCR run on the multiplex PCR reads, TCRdb lists one record per CDR3 protein. The sample carries roughly 1.1 million distinct CDR3 sequences, roughly 35% recorded once. What was sequenced was peripheral blood or thyroid tissue (not recorded which). The receptor source for this set is an adult man with Graves' hyperthyroidism.

This clonotype came up many times. Its ends do not fully match the called genes, so a read error is possible. The chain is built from TRBV7-6 and TRBJ1-1; no firm D call. Germline V gives CDR1 SGHVS, CDR2 FNYEAQ. The CDR3 has 13 amino acids. CDR3 sequence: CASSATPSGELGF. The CDR3 region has the DNA TGTGCCAGCAGCGCCACCCCCTCGGGAGAGTTGGGCTTT.

This clonotype appeared a few times. Likely a read error: the CDR3 ends without its conserved phenylalanine or tryptophan. The limits of the CDR3 on the DNA are not certain, so only TCRdb's listed CDR3 is given. The chain couples TRBV7-8 to TRBJ2-7; the table's D call of TRBD1 was not tested on the DNA. The CDR3 comprises 11 residues, both ends counted. CDR1 is SGHVS, CDR2 FQNEAQ, per germline. CDR3 sequence: CASSLTRETDR.

J is TRBJ1-3 and V is TRBV20-1; D gene unclear. From germline, CDR1 is DFQATT and CDR2 SNEGSKA (reference sequence). The V gene lost 3 bases and the J gene lost 2 bases, with 11 bases spanning the gap. There are 14 residues in the CDR3. CDR3 sequence: CSASPDWTGNTIYF. CDR3 in DNA: TGCAGTGCTAGTCCCGACTGGACTGGAAACACCATATATTTT.

This clonotype was detected a few times. This rearrangement joins TRBV6-6 to TRBJ1-2; D not certain. The germline V gene encodes CDR1 MNHNY and CDR2 SVGAGI (reference sequence). The CDR3 covers 12 residues. Between the trimmed V and J ends, which lost 5 bases and 5 bases, there was a span of 9 bases. The CDR3 sequence: CASSPFSYGYTF. The CDR3 coding sequence is TGTGCCAGCAGTCCCTTCTCGTATGGCTACACCTTC.

This chain uses TRBV3-1 with TRBJ2-2; D might be TRBD1 (5 bases). The germline CDR1 and CDR2 sequences are LGHDT and YNNKEL (reference sequence). Trimming cost V 8 bases and J 3 bases, with 22 bases left between them. The CDR3 is 17 amino acids. DNA for the CDR3: TGTGCCAGCTCACCAGTGGGGCGACAATCCTACACCGGGGAGCTGTTTTTT. Its translation: CASSPVGRQSYTGELFF.

The chain carries TRBV12-3 or TRBV12-4 and TRBJ1-5, with D maybe TRBD1 (5 bases). Trimming left V 5 bases short and J 11 bases short, with 16 bases between. The CDR3 extends over 13 amino acids. The CDR3, as DNA: TGTGCCAGCAGTGGGCTGGGGGGTGAGACCCAGCATTTT. This encodes CASSGLGGETQHF.

Turning to this clonotype: This likely comes from a read error, as the CDR3 has no conserved phenylalanine or tryptophan at its end. This sequence joins TRBV7-8 and TRBJ2-7; no firm D call. The V gene lost 0 bases and the J gene lost 4 bases, with 7 bases spanning the gap. Germline V gene lookup returns CDR1 SGHVS and CDR2 FQNEAQ. This CDR3 region has 13 residues. The CDR3 sequence: CASSLAAEYEQYL. CDR3 nucleotides: TGTGCCAGCAGCTTAGCGGCGGAGTACGAGCAGTACCTC.

This clonotype was detected only once. As the CDR3 is not closed by the conserved phenylalanine or tryptophan, this likely results from a read error. The chain employs TRBV5-1 and TRBJ1-1, with D uncertain. The CDR3 covers 14 residues. V was clipped by 4 bases and J by 2 bases, with 12 bases between them. The germline V gene has CDR1 SGHRS and CDR2 YFSETQ. The CDR3 DNA reads TGCGCCAGCAGCCTCGGGGTTCGAAACACTGAAGCTTTCCTT. The encoded protein is CASSLGVRNTEAFL.

This clonotype was detected ten times or more. The rearrangement links TRBV20-1 to TRBJ2-5, with D perhaps matching TRBD1 (5 bases). CDR1 and CDR2 (germline): DFQATT, SNEGSKA (reference sequence). CDR3 size: 16 residues. Trimming removed 0 bases at V and 1 base at J, with 15 bases between. CDR3 DNA: TGCAGTGCTAGAGATGGCAGCAGGGCCCCCCAAGAGACCCAGTACTTC. Its protein is CSARDGSRAPQETQYF.

The V gene is TRBV7-9, the J gene TRBJ2-7, with D perhaps TRBD2 (5 bases). Trimming removed 5 bases at V and 0 bases at J, with 11 bases between. The CDR3 has 14 amino acids. CDR1 SEHNR and CDR2 FQNEAQ come from the germline V gene (reference sequence). This CDR3 is CASSAGHLSYEQYF. DNA of the CDR3: TGTGCCAGCAGCGCGGGCCACCTCTCCTACGAGCAGTACTTC.